The text below deals with one TCR beta chain. Its antigen is currently unknown. The data belong to a study of neurological immune-mediated disorders. The cDNA was synthesized by means of template-switch 5'RACE, which was carried out with 10-nucleotide random UMIs. Over 190 million TCR-beta sequences (from 15-18 subjects) were yielded by each sequencing run. TCRdb itself ran the 5' RACE reads through MiXCR, one entry per CDR3 protein. The sample carries tens of thousands of distinct CDR3 sequences, about 13% recorded once. General study points: Multiple sclerosis patients had less TCR clonal expansion than even healthy controls, unlike HTLV-1-associated myelopathy.

Sample time point: longitudinal time-point 1 (baseline). V gave up 2 bases and J gave up 4 bases, with 17 bases separating them. The V gene's germline CDR1 is SGHDN and CDR2 FVKESK. The CDR3 runs to 16 residues. The chain is built from TRBV14 and TRBJ2-5; D is perhaps TRBD1 or TRBD2 (6 bases each). What was sequenced was PBMCs. The source is a female donor with HTLV-1-associated myelopathy (HAM/TSP). CDR3 sequence: CASSQWGAGRGETQYF. CDR3 coding DNA: TGTGCCAGCAGCCAATGGGGGGCGGGTCGTGGAGAGACCCAGTACTTC.